This T cell receptor (beta chain) was sequenced for a study of T cell repertoires in cytomegalovirus infection. This clonotype has just one count. The antigen is not known. There are 17 residues in the CDR3. V was pared by 5 bases and J by 3 bases, with 10 bases of the junction left unmatched. TCRdb re-called the reads with MiXCR, one entry per CDR3 protein. The sample shows 110,000 or so distinct CDR3 sequences, 30% of them seen only once. This sequence was found in a human donor in good health (CMV status not recorded). Some clones in this sample may be carry-over from other donors' samples. The chain joins TRBV12-3 or TRBV12-4 to TRBJ2-3, with 11 positions matching TRBD1. Sequenced material: CD8+ T cells from cultured PBMCs, taken from culture after CMV antigen stimulation. CDR3 region: CASSNPGTGGQTDTQYF. The CDR3, as DNA: TGTGCCAGCAGTAACCCCGGGACAGGGGGTCAAACAGATACGCAGTATTTT.